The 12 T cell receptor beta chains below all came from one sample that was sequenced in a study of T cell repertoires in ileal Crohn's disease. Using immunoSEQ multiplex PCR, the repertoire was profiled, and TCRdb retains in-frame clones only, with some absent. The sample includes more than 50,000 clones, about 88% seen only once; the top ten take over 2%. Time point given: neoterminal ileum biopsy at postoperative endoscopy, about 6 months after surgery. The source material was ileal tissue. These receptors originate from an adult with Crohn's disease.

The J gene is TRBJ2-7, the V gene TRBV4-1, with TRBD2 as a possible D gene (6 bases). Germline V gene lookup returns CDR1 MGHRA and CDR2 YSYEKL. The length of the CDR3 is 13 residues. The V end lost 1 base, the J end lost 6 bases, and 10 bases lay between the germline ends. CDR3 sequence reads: CASSQVRGSEQYV. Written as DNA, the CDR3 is TGCGCCAGCAGCCAAGTTCGGGGGTCCGAGCAGTACGTC.

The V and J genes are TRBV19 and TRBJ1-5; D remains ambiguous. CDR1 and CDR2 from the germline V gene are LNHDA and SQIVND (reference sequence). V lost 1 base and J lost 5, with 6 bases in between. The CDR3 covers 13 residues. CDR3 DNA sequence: TGTGCCAGTAGTATAGTTCGCGATCAGCCCCAGCATTTT. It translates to CASSIVRDQPQHF.

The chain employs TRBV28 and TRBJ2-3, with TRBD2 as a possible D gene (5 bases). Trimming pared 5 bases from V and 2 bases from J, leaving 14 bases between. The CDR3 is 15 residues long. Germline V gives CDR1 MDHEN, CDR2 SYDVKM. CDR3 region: CASSHPERYTDTQYF. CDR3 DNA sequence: TGTGCCAGCAGTCACCCGGAGCGGTACACAGATACGCAGTATTTT.

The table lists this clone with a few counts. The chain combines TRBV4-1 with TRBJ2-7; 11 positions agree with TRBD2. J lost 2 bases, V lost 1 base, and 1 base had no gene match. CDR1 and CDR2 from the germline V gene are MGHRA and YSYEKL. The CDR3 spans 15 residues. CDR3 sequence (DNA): TGCGCCAGCAGCCAAGGACTAGCGGGGACCTACGAGCAGTACTTC. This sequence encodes CASSQGLAGTYEQYF.

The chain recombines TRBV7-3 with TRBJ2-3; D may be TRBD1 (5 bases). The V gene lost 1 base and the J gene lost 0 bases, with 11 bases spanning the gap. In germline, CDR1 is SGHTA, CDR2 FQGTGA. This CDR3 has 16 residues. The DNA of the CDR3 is TGTGCCAGCAGCTTAAGGGGCATAGAAAGCACAGATACGCAGTATTTT. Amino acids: CASSLRGIESTDTQYF.

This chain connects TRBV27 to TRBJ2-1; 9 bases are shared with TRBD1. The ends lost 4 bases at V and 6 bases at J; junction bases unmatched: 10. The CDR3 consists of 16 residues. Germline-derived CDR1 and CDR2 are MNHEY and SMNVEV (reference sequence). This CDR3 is CASSSRQGVVGNEQFF. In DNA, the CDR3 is TGTGCCAGCAGTTCCCGACAGGGGGTGGTTGGCAATGAGCAGTTCTTC.

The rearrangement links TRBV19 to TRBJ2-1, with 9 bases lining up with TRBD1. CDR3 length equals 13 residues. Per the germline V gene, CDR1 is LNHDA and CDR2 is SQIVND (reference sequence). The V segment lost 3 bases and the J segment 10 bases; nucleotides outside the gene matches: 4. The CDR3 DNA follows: TGTGCCAGTAGTATTCCCGGGACAGGGGAGCAGTTCTTC. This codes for CASSIPGTGEQFF.

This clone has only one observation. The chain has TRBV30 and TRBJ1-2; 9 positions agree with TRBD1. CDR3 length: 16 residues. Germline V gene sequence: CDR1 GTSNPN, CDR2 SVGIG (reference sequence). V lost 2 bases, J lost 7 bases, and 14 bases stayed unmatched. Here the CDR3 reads CAWSTGTGKHRSGYTF. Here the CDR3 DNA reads TGTGCCTGGAGTACTGGGACAGGGAAACACCGCTCTGGCTACACCTTC.

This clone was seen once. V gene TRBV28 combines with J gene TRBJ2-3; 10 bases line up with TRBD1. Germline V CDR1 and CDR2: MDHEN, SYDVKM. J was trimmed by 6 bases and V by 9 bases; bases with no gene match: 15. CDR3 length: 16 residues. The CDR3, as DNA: TGTGCCAGTAAAGGACCCGGGACAGGGGCAGCTGATACGCAGTATTTT. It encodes CASKGPGTGAADTQYF.

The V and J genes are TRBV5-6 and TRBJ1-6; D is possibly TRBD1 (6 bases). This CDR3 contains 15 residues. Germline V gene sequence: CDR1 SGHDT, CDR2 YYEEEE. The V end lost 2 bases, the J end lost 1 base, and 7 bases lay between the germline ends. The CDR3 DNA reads TGTGCCAGCAGCTTCGGGACATCCTATAATTCACCCCTCCACTTT. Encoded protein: CASSFGTSYNSPLHF.

CDR3 region: CASSVEGRTGGGYTF. DNA of the CDR3: TGTGCCAGCAGCGTAGAAGGAAGGACAGGGGGTGGCTACACCTTC. The chain links TRBV9 to TRBJ1-2; 10 positions agree with TRBD1. The CDR3 contains 15 residues. Germline V gene sequence: CDR1 SGDLS, CDR2 YYNGEE. V lost 0 bases, J lost 7 bases, and 6 bases stayed unmatched.

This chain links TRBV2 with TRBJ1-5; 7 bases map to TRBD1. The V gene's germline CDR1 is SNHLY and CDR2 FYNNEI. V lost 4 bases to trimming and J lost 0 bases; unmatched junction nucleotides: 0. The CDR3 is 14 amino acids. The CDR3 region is CASSGDSSNQPQHF. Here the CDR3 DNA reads TGTGCCAGCAGTGGGGACAGTAGCAATCAGCCCCAGCATTTT.